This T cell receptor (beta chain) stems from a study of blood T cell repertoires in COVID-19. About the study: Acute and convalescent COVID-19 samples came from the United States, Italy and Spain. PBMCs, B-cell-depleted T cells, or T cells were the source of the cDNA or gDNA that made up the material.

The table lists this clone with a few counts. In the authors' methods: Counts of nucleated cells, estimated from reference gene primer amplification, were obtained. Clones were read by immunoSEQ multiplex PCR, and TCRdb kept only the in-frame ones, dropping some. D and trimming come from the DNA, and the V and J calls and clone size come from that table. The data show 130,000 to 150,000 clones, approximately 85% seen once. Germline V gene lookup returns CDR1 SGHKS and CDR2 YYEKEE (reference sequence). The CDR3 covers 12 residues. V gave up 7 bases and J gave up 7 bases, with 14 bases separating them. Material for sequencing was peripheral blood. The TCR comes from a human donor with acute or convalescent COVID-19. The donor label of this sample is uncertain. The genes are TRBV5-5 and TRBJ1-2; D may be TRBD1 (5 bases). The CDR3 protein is CASSGAGVGYTF. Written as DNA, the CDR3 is TGTGCCAGCTCCGGGGCGGGGGTTGGCTACACCTTC.